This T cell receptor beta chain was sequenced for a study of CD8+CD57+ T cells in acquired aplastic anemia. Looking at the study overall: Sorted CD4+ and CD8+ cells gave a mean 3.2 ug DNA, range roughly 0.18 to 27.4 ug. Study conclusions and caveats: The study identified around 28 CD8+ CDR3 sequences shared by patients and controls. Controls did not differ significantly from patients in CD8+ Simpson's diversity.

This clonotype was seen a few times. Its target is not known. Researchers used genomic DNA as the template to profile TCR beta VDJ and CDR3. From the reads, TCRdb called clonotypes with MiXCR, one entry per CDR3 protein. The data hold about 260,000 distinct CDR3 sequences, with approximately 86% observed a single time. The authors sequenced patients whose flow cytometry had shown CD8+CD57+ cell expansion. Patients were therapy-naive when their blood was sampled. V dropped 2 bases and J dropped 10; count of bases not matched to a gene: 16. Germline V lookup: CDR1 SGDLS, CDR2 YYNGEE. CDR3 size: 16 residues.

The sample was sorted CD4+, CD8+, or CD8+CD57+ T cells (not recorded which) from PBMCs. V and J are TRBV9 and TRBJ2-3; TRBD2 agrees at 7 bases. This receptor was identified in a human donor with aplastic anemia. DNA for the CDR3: TGTGCCAGCAGCGTCGGGCTAGCGGACACAGATACGCCGCAGTATTTT. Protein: CASSVGLADTDTPQYF.